This note documents a single T cell receptor beta chain sequence. Trimming removed 8 bases from V and 8 bases from J, with 12 bases in between. Germline V lookup: CDR1 DFQATT, CDR2 SNEGSKA (reference sequence). The CDR3 contains 11 residues. In the source study's methods: Using reference gene primer amplification, nucleated cell counts were estimated. Profiled with immunoSEQ multiplex PCR; TCRdb holds only in-frame clones, not every one. V and J calls and clone size are as listed in that table; D and trimming were resolved from the DNA. This sample yields 200,000 to 250,000 clones, of which around 80% are seen a single time; approximately 12% belongs to the top ten. The data are from a study of blood T cell repertoires in COVID-19. Study context: Sites across the United States, Italy and Spain contributed samples from acute and convalescent COVID-19. PBMCs, B-cell-depleted T cells, or T cells provided the cDNA or gDNA that made up the material.

The sequencing input was peripheral blood. The rearrangement links TRBV20-1 to TRBJ2-2; D may be TRBD2 (5 bases). This TCR was recovered from a woman between 40 and 50 years old with acute or convalescent COVID-19. CDR3 residues: CSSSTGGELFF. Written as DNA, the CDR3 is TGCAGTTCCTCTACGGGGGGGGAGCTGTTTTTT.